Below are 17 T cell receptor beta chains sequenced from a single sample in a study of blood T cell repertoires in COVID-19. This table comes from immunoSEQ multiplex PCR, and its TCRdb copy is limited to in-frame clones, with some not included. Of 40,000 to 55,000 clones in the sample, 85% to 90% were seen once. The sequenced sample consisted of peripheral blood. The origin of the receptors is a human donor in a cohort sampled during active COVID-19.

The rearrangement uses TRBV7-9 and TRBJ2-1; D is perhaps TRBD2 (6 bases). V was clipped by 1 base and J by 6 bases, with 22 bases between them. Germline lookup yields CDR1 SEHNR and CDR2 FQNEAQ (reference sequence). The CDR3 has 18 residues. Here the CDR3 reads CASSLEGGPSATANEQFF. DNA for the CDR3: TGTGCCAGCAGCTTAGAAGGAGGCCCTAGCGCAACAGCCAATGAGCAGTTCTTC.

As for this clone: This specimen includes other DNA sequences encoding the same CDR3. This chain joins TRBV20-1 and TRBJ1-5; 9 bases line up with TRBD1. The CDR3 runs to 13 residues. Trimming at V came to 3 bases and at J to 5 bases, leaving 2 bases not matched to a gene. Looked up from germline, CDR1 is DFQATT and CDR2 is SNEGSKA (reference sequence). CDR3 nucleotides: TGCAGTGCTAGTCGGGACAGGGATCAGCCCCAGCATTTT. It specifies CSASRDRDQPQHF.

The chain's CDR3 is CASSQGTAMNTEAFF. The CDR3 DNA reads as TGTGCCAGCAGTCAGGGGACAGCCATGAACACTGAAGCTTTCTTT. The chain links TRBV28 to TRBJ1-1; 7 bases line up with TRBD1. There are 15 residues in the CDR3. Looked up from germline, CDR1 is MDHEN and CDR2 is SYDVKM. V trimming: 5 bases; J trimming: 0 bases; junction bases outside the gene matches: 6. Combining the CDR3 with reference TRBV28 and TRBJ1-1 gives the whole variable domain DVKVTQSSRYLVKRTGEKVFLECVQDMDHENMFWYRQDPGLGLRLIYFSYDVKMKEKGDIPEGYSVSREKKERFSLILESASTNQTSMYLCASSQGTAMNTEAFFGQGTRLTVV.

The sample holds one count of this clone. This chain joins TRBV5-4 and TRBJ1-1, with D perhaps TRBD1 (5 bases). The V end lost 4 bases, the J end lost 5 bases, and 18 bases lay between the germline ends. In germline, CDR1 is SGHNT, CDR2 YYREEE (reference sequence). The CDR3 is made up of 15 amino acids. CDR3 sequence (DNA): TGTGCCAGCAGCCTCAGGGATATGGGTCGGACTGAAGCTTTCTTT. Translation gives CASSLRDMGRTEAFF.

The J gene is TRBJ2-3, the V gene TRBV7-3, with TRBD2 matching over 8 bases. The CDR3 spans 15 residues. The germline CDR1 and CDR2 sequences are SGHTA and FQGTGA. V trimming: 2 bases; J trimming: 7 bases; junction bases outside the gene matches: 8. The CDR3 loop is CASSLGGGFTNTQYF. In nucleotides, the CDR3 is TGTGCCAGCAGCTTAGGCGGGGGGTTTACAAATACGCAGTATTTT.

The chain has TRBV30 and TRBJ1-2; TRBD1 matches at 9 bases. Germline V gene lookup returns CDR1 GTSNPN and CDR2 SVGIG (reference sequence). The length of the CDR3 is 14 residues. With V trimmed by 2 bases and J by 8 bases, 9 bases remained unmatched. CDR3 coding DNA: TGTGCCTGGAGTTCAACCGACAGGGGGAGAGGCTACACCTTC. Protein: CAWSSTDRGRGYTF.

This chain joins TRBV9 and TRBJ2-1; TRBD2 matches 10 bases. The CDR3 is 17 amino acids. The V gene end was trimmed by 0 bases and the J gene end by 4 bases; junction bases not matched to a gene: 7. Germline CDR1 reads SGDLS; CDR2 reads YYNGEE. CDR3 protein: CASSVATGTSVYNEQFF. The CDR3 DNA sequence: TGTGCCAGCAGCGTAGCTACCGGGACTAGCGTTTACAATGAGCAGTTCTTC.

This CDR3 is CATSVTGQETQYF. CDR3 coding DNA: TGTGCCACCAGTGTTACGGGCCAAGAGACCCAGTACTTC. The chain links TRBV24-1 to TRBJ2-5; no definite D call. This CDR3 has 13 residues. Between the trimmed V and J ends, which lost 5 bases and 1 base, there was a span of 7 bases. Germline V CDR1 and CDR2: KGHDR, SFDVKD.

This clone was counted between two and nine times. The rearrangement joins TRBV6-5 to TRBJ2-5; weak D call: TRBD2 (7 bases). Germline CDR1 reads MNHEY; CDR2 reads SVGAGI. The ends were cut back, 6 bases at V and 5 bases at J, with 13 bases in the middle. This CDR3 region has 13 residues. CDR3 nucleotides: TGTGCCAGCAGGCGGGGGCTCGGGGAGACCCAGTACTTC. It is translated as CASRRGLGETQYF.

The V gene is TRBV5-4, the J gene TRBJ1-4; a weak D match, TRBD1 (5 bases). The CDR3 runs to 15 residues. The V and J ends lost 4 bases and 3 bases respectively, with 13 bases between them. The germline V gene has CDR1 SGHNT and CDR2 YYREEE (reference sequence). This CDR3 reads CASSPTGGSNEKLFF. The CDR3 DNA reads TGTGCCAGCAGCCCCACGGGGGGATCTAATGAAAAACTGTTTTTT.

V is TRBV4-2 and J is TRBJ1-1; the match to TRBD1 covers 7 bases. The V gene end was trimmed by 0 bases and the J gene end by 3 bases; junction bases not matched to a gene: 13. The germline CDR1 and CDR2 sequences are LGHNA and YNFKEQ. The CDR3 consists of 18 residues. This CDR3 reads CASSQDLGGGQAYTEAFF. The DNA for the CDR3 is TGTGCCAGCAGCCAAGATTTAGGTGGTGGACAGGCTTACACTGAAGCTTTCTTT.

CDR3 sequence reads: CASILLGASNYGYTF. The CDR3 DNA is TGTGCCAGCATCCTCCTAGGGGCTTCTAACTATGGCTACACCTTC. The rearrangement joins TRBV6-5 to TRBJ1-2, with D perhaps matching TRBD1 (5 bases). Per germline, CDR1 MNHEY and CDR2 SVGAGI. The CDR3 runs to 15 residues. The germline V and J ends were trimmed by 7 bases and 0 bases, with 15 bases remaining between them.

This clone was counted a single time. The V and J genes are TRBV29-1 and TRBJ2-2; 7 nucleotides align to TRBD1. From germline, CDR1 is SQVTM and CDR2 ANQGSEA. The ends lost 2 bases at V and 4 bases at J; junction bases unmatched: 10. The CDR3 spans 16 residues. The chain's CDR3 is CSVERTAEGATGELFF. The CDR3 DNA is TGCAGCGTTGAAAGGACGGCAGAGGGGGCCACCGGGGAGCTGTTTTTT.

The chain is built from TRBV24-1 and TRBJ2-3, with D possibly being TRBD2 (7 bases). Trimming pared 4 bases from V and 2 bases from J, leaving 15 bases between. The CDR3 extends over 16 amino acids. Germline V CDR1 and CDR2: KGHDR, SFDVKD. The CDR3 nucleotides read TGTGCCACCAGTGAGATCAGGGGAGGGTCCACAGATACGCAGTATTTT. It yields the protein CATSEIRGGSTDTQYF.

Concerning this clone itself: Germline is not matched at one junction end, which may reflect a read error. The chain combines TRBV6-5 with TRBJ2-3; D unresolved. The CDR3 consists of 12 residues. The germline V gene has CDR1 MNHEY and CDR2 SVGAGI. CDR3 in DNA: TGTGCCAGCACCGGCAGAGGTAGTTTGGCCTTTTTC. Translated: CASTGRGSLAFF.

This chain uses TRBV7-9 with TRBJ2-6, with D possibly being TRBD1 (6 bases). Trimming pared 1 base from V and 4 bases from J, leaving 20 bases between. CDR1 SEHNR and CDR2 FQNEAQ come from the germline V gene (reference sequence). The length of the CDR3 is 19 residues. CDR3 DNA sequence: TGTGCCAGCAGCTTAGGGGGGCTAATGGGTACGGCCGGGGCCAACGTCCTGACTTTC. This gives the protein CASSLGGLMGTAGANVLTF. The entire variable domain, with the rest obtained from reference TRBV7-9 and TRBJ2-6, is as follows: DTGVSQNPRHKITKRGQNVTFRCDPISEHNRLYWYRQTLGQGPEFLTYFQNEAQLEKSRLLSDRFSAERPKGSFSTLEIQRTEQGDSAMYLCASSLGGLMGTAGANVLTFGAGSRLTVL.

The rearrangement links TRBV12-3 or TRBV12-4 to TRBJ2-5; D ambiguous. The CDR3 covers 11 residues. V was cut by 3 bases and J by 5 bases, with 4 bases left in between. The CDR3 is CASSFEETQYF. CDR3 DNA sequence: TGTGCCAGCAGTTTTGAGGAGACCCAGTACTTC.